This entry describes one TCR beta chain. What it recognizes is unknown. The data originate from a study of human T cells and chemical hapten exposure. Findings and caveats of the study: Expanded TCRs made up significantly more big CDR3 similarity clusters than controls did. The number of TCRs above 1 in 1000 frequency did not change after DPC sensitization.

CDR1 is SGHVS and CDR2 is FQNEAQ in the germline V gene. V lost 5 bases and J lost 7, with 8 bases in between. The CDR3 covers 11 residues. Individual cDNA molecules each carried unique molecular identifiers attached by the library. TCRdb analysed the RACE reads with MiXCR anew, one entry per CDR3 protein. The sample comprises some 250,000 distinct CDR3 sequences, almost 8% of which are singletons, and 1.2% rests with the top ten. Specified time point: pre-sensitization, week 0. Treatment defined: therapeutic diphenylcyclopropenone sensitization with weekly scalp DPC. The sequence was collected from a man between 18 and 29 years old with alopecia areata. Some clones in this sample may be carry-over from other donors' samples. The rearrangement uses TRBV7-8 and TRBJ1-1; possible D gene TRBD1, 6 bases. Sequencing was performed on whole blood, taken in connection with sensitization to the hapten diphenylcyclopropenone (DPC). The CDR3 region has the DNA TGTGCCAGCAGCGGACAGAATGAAGCTTTCTTT. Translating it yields CASSGQNEAFF.